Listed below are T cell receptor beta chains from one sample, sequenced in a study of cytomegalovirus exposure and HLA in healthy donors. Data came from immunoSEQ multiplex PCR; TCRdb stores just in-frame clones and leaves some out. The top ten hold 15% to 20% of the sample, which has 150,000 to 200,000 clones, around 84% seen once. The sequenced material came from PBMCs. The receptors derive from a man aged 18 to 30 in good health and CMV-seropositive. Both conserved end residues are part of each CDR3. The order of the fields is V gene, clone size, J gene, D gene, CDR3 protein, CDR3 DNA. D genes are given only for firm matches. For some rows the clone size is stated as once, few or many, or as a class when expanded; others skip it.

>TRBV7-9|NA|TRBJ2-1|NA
CASSLGLDEQFF
TGTGCCAGCAGCTTAGGACTAGACGAGCAGTTCTTC
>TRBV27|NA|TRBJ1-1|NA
CASSWRGRQNTEAFF
TGTGCCAGCAGTTGGAGGGGACGGCAGAACACTGAAGCTTTCTTT
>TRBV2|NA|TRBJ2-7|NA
CASRESPYEQYF
TGTGCCAGCCGGGAGAGCCCCTACGAGCAGTACTTC
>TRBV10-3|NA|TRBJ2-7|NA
CAIRPEGVGEQYF
TGTGCCATCAGGCCCGAAGGGGTCGGGGAGCAGTACTTC
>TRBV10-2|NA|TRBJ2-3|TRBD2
CASSSGGAGTDTQYF
TGCGCCAGTTCTAGCGGGGGAGCAGGCACAGATACGCAGTATTTT
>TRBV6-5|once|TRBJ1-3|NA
CASVGQSNSGNTIYF
TGTGCCAGCGTGGGGCAGAGTAACTCTGGAAACACCATATATTTT
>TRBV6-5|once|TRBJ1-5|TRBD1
CASSSGTGVNQPQHF
TGTGCCAGCAGCTCCGGGACAGGGGTGAATCAGCCCCAGCATTTT
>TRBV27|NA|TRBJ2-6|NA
CASSLRWSNSGANVLTF
TGTGCCAGCAGTTTGAGGTGGTCAAATTCTGGGGCCAACGTCCTGACTTTC
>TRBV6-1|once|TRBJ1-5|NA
CASSALRQGTDSNQPQHF
TGTGCCAGCAGTGCCCTACGACAAGGTACAGATAGCAATCAGCCCCAGCATTTT
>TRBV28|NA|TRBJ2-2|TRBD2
CASSPSGGANTGELFF
TGTGCCAGCAGTCCAAGCGGGGGGGCGAACACCGGGGAGCTGTTTTTT
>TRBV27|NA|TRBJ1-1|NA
CASSLTGRGYTEAFF
TGTGCCAGCAGTTTGACAGGTCGGGGCTACACTGAAGCTTTCTTT
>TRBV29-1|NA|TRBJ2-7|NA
CSVGDSYYEQYF
TGCAGCGTTGGTGACAGCTACTACGAGCAGTACTTC
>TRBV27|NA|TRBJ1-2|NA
CARKAGNYGYTF
TGTGCCAGGAAAGCAGGGAACTATGGCTACACCTTC
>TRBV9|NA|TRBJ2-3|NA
CASSVVSSADTQYF
TGTGCCAGCAGCGTTGTTTCCTCGGCAGATACGCAGTATTTT
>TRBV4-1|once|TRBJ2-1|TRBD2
CASSLTSGQVDEQFF
TGCGCCAGCAGCCTCACTAGCGGACAAGTGGATGAGCAGTTCTTC
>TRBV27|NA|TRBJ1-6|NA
CASSERGGSPLHF
TGTGCCAGCAGCGAAAGAGGGGGTTCACCCCTCCACTTT
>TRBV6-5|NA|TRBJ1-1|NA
CASSEELYTEAFF
TGTGCCAGCAGTGAAGAACTGTACACTGAAGCTTTCTTT
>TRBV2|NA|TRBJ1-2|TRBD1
CASSGGGIFNGYTF
TGTGCCAGCAGTGGAGGGGGCATCTTTAATGGCTACACCTTC
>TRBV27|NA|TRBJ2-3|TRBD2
CASSLAGAFTDTQYF
TGTGCCAGCAGTTTAGCGGGAGCCTTCACAGATACGCAGTATTTT
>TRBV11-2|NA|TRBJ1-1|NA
CASSPAVGFGTEAFF
TGTGCCAGCAGCCCCGCGGTTGGTTTTGGGACTGAAGCTTTCTTT
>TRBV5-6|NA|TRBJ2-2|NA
CASSLLPNTGELFF
TGTGCCAGCAGCCTCCTCCCGAACACCGGGGAGCTGTTTTTT
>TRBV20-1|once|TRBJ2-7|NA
CSARQDYEQYF
TGCAGTGCTAGACAGGACTACGAGCAGTACTTC
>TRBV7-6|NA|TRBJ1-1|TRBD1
CASSRTGLNTEAFF
TGTGCCAGCAGCCGGACAGGGTTGAACACTGAAGCTTTCTTT
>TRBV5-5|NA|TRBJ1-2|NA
CASSRSGADDYGYTF
TGTGCCAGCAGCCGAAGCGGGGCGGACGACTATGGCTACACCTTC
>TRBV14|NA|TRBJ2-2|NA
CASRGGSTGELFF
TGTGCCAGCAGAGGGGGAAGCACCGGGGAGCTGTTTTTT
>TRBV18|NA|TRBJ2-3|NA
CASSPYSTDTQYF
TGTGCCAGCTCACCATATAGCACAGATACGCAGTATTTT
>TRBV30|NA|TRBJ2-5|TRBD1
CAEGAVGETQYF
TGTGCTGAGGGGGCAGTTGGAGAGACCCAGTACTTC